The 19 T cell receptor beta chains listed next were all sequenced from one sample in a study of blood T cell repertoires in COVID-19 (dated by TCRdb to about 2020). Library prep was done by the immunoSEQ multiplex PCR assay. Held by TCRdb, this immuneACCESS table contains in-frame sequences only and omits some clones. Under half of the omission traces to an unresolved V gene where checked; the cause of the rest is unknown. The table for this sample lists around 56,000 clones; about 70% of them were counted only once. About 15% of the sample is in the top ten clones. Input material: peripheral blood. These receptors were obtained from an older woman with acute or convalescent COVID-19.

This clone was counted only a few times. V gene TRBV5-5 combines with J gene TRBJ1-1, with 9 bases fitting TRBD1. CDR1 SGHKS and CDR2 YYEKEE come from the germline V gene (reference sequence). Unmatched junction bases numbered 6, after V lost 4 bases and J lost 2 bases. CDR3 length equals 15 residues. In DNA form, the CDR3 reads TGTGCCAGCAGCGGAAGACAGGGGGTCAACACTGAAGCTTTCTTT. Translated, it gives CASSGRQGVNTEAFF. Together with reference TRBV5-5 and TRBJ1-1, the CDR3 gives the full variable domain: DAGVTQSPTHLIKTRGQQVTLRCSPISGHKSVSWYQQVLGQGPQFIFQYYEKEERGRGNFPDRFSARQFPNYSSELNVNALLLGDSALYLCASSGRQGVNTEAFFGQGTRLTVV.

This clone was counted a single time. This may come from a read error, since a much larger clone is one base off. The chain combines TRBV7-2 with TRBJ1-1; perhaps TRBD1 as D (5 bases). The CDR3 loop spans 14 amino acids. Per germline, CDR1 SGHTA and CDR2 FQGNSA. Trimming stripped 1 base from V and 0 bases from J, with 6 bases between. This CDR3 is CASSLGRVNTEAFF. The CDR3 DNA follows: TGTGCCAGCAGCTTAGGCAGGGTGAACACTGAAGCTTTCTTT.

This clone has only one observation. The chain couples TRBV5-4 to TRBJ1-2, with D possibly TRBD1 on 5 matching bases. The CDR3 is made up of 12 amino acids. V was trimmed by 4 bases and J by 7 bases, leaving 11 bases between them. Per germline, CDR1 SGHNT and CDR2 YYREEE (reference sequence). CDR3 loop: CASSLQGGGYTF. CDR3 nucleotides: TGTGCCAGCAGCCTCCAGGGAGGTGGCTACACCTTC.

V usage is TRBV10-1 and J usage is TRBJ2-3; D is unresolved. The CDR3 has 14 amino acids. V was trimmed by 3 bases and J by 2 bases, leaving 9 bases between them. CDR1 is WNHNN, CDR2 SYGVQD, per germline (reference sequence). The CDR3 loop is CASSDGGYTDTQYF. The CDR3 DNA reads as TGCGCCAGCAGTGATGGCGGTTACACAGATACGCAGTATTTT.

The rearrangement uses TRBV19 and TRBJ2-5; 10 bases fit TRBD1. The germline gives CDR1 LNHDA, CDR2 SQIVND (reference sequence). The CDR3 runs to 16 residues. The V gene end was trimmed by 4 bases and the J gene end by 3 bases; junction bases not matched to a gene: 8. DNA of the CDR3: TGTGCCAGTAGTAACCGGGACAGGGGAGTTAAAGAGACCCAGTACTTC. Residues: CASSNRDRGVKETQYF.

V is TRBV5-1 and J is TRBJ2-1; D call uncertain. With 0 bases removed from V and 4 bases from J, the gap between germline ends came to 11 bases. Germline V gene data show CDR1 as SGHRS and CDR2 as YFSETQ. The CDR3 contains 15 residues. In nucleotides, the CDR3 is TGCGCCAGCAGCTTGGTAATGTCCTTATACAATGAGCAGTTCTTC. It specifies CASSLVMSLYNEQFF. The whole variable domain, remainder taken from reference TRBV5-1 and TRBJ2-1, is KAGVTQTPRYLIKTRGQQVTLSCSPISGHRSVSWYQQTPGQGLQFLFEYFSETQRNKGNFPGRFSGRQFSNSRSEMNVSTLELGDSALYLCASSLVMSLYNEQFFGPGTRLTVL.

This chain uses TRBV10-3 with TRBJ1-4; TRBD1 might be the D (6 bases). Trimming took off 3 bases at V and 6 bases at J, with 14 bases between the two ends. This CDR3 contains 15 residues. Per the germline V gene, CDR1 is ENHRY and CDR2 is SYGVKD. DNA for the CDR3: TGTGCCATCAGTGATTTTAGGGGGTTAGATGAAAAACTGTTTTTT. It encodes CAISDFRGLDEKLFF.

This clone was counted a single time. This chain connects TRBV10-3 to TRBJ2-7; 9 bases are shared with TRBD1. The germline gives CDR1 ENHRY, CDR2 SYGVKD. This CDR3 region has 13 residues. The junction had 2 bases not matched to a gene; V was cut back by 6 bases and J by 2 bases. The CDR3 bases are TGTGCCATCAGGGGACAGGGCCCCTACGAGCAGTACTTC. It yields the protein CAIRGQGPYEQYF.

The chain is built from TRBV29-1 and TRBJ2-1; 13 nucleotides match TRBD2. The germline CDR1 and CDR2 sequences are SQVTM and ANQGSEA. Losses at the gene ends were 5 bases for V and 6 bases for J; bases not matched to a gene: 16. The CDR3 contains 18 residues. CDR3 amino acids: CSVTGWTSGGSPINEQFF. CDR3 coding DNA: TGCAGCGTTACCGGGTGGACTAGCGGGGGCTCGCCCATCAATGAGCAGTTCTTC.

This clone was seen just once. The rearrangement joins TRBV24-1 to TRBJ1-3; 9 bases line up with TRBD1. CDR3 length: 17 amino acids. CDR1 KGHDR and CDR2 SFDVKD come from the germline V gene. Trimming cost V 7 bases and J 2 bases; bases outside gene matches: 11. The CDR3 spells CATRTGGRRGPGNTIYF. The CDR3 DNA reads TGTGCCACCAGGACAGGGGGTAGACGTGGGCCTGGAAACACCATATATTTT.

The chain is built from TRBV2 and TRBJ2-1; D remains ambiguous. The CDR3 contains 11 residues. Germline V gene sequence: CDR1 SNHLY, CDR2 FYNNEI. V gave up 4 bases and J gave up 10 bases, with 8 bases separating them. The CDR3 protein is CASSATREQFF. Written as DNA, the CDR3 is TGTGCCAGCAGTGCCACCCGGGAGCAGTTCTTC.

This clone was seen more than once but under ten times. This rearrangement joins TRBV7-3 to TRBJ1-1; D may be TRBD1 (5 bases). Per germline, CDR1 SGHTA and CDR2 FQGTGA. The germline V and J ends were trimmed by 4 bases and 1 base, with 19 bases remaining between them. The CDR3 has 17 residues. CDR3 bases: TGTGCCAGCAGCTCGGGACCTCCGACAGCGGGGAACACTGAAGCTTTCTTT. This sequence encodes CASSSGPPTAGNTEAFF.

This clone was seen a few times. This chain connects TRBV12-5 to TRBJ2-1, with a possible D match to TRBD1 (6 bases). CDR1 is LGHNT and CDR2 is FRNRAP in the germline V gene. CDR3 length: 14 residues. Trimming left V 8 bases short and J 2 bases short, with 13 bases between. Here the CDR3 reads CASREKGAYNEQFF. The CDR3 nucleotides are TGTGCTAGTAGGGAAAAGGGGGCCTACAATGAGCAGTTCTTC.

As DNA, the CDR3 is TGTGCCTGGAGCCCGACACGGGGCTACACCTTC. As protein: CAWSPTRGYTF. This chain links TRBV30 with TRBJ1-2, with no clear D. Germline assignment: CDR1 GTSNPN and CDR2 SVGIG (reference sequence). The germline V and J ends were trimmed by 3 bases and 8 bases, with 10 bases remaining between them. This CDR3 has 11 residues.

This clone has only a few counts. The V and J genes are TRBV12-3 or TRBV12-4 and TRBJ1-1; D not resolved. With 3 bases removed from V and 4 bases from J, the gap between germline ends came to 9 bases. The CDR3 length is 13 residues. The CDR3 is CASSFKRGTEAFF. The CDR3 nucleotides are TGTGCCAGCAGTTTCAAGCGGGGCACTGAAGCTTTCTTT.

The CDR3 loop reads CASREDRTNTEAFF. The CDR3 bases are TGTGCCAGCAGGGAGGACAGAACGAACACTGAAGCTTTCTTT. The chain has TRBV7-8 and TRBJ1-1; TRBD1 might be the D (6 bases). Trimming stripped 6 bases from V and 1 base from J, with 12 bases between. Germline loops: CDR1 SGHVS, CDR2 FQNEAQ. The CDR3 has 14 amino acids.

This CDR3 is CATSDLRDRGYPDTQYF. In DNA, the CDR3 is TGTGCCACCAGTGATCTCCGGGACAGGGGGTACCCAGATACGCAGTATTTT. The chain couples TRBV24-1 to TRBJ2-3; 11 nucleotides agree with TRBD1. This CDR3 region has 17 residues. V dropped 3 bases and J dropped 4; count of bases not matched to a gene: 8. CDR1 KGHDR and CDR2 SFDVKD come from the germline V gene.

The V gene is TRBV5-1, the J gene TRBJ1-2; D unresolved. Germline V gene data show CDR1 as SGHRS and CDR2 as YFSETQ. The CDR3 totals 13 residues. Trimming pared 4 bases from V and 8 bases from J, leaving 15 bases between. The CDR3 sequence: CASSPGPSGGYTF. As DNA, the CDR3 is TGCGCCAGCAGCCCCGGTCCGAGCGGCGGCTACACCTTC.

The rearrangement links TRBV5-1 to TRBJ2-7; TRBD1 might be the D (6 bases). The CDR3 consists of 14 residues. Germline CDR1 SGHRS, CDR2 YFSETQ. Trimming cost V 4 bases and J 5 bases, with 16 bases left between them. Written as DNA, the CDR3 is TGCGCCAGCAGCCTATCGGGACAAGGAAACGAGCAGTACTTC. Translated, it gives CASSLSGQGNEQYF.